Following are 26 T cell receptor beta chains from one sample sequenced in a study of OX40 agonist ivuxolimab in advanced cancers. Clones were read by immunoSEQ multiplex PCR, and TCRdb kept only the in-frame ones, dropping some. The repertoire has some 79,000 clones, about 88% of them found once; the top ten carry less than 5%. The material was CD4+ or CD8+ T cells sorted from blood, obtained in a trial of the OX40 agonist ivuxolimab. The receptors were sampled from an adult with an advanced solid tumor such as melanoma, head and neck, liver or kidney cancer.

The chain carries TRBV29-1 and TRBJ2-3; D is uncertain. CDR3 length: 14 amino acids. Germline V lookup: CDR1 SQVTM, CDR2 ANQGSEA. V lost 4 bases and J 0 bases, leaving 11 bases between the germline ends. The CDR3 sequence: CSVGSSASTDTQYF. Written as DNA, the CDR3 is TGCAGCGTTGGCTCATCTGCTAGCACAGATACGCAGTATTTT.

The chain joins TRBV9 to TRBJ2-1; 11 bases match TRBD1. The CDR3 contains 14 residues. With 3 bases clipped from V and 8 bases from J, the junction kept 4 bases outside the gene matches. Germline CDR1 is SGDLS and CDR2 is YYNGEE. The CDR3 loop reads CASSGGQGAYEQFF. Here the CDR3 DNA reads TGTGCCAGCAGCGGCGGACAGGGGGCATATGAGCAGTTCTTC.

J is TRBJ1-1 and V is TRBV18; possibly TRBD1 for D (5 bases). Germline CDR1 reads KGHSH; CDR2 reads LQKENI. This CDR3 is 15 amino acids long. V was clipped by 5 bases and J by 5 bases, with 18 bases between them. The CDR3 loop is CASSSQSQGSTEAFF. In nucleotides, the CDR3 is TGTGCCAGCTCATCCCAAAGCCAGGGCTCGACTGAAGCTTTCTTT.

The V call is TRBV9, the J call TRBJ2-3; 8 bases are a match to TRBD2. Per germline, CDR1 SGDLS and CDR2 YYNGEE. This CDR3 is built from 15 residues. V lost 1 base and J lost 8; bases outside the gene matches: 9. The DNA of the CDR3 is TGTGCCAGCAGCGTAACCGGGACTAGTTCCGCTACGCAGTATTTT. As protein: CASSVTGTSSATQYF.

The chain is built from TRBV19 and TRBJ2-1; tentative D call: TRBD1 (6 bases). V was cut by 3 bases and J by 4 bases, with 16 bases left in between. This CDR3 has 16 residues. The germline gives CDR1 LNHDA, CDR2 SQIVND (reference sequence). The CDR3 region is CASSIKDSVVYNEQFF. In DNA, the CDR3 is TGTGCCAGTAGTATCAAGGACAGTGTTGTGTACAATGAGCAGTTCTTC.

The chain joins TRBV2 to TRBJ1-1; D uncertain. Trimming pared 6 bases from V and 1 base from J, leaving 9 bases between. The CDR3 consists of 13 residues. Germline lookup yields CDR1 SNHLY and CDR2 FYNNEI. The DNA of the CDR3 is TGTGCCAGCAGCCGGTTTGGGAACACTGAAGCTTTCTTT. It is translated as CASSRFGNTEAFF.

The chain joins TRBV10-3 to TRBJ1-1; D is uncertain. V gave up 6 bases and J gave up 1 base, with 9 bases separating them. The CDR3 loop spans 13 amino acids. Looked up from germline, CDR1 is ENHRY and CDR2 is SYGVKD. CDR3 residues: CAIRGQQNTEAFF. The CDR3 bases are TGTGCCATCAGAGGCCAGCAGAACACTGAAGCTTTCTTT.

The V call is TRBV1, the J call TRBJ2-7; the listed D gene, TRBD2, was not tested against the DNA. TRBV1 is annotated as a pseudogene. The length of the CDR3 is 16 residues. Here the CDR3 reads CTSSHATGTVNYEQYF. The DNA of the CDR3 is TGCACCAGCAGCCACGCCACCGGGACTGTTAACTACGAGCAGTACTTC.

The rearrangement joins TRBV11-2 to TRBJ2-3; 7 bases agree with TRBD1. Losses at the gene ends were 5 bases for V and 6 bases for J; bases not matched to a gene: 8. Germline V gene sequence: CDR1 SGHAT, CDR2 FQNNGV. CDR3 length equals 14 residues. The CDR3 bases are TGTGCCAGCAGCCGAGACAGGGATGCGGATACGCAGTATTTT. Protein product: CASSRDRDADTQYF.

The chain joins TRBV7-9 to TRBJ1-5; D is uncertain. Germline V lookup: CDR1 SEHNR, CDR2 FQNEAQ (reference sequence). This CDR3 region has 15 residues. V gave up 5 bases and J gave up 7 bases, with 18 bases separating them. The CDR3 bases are TGTGCCAGCAGCCCCCCCGGGTCCCAGAGCCAGCCCCAGCATTTT. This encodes CASSPPGSQSQPQHF.

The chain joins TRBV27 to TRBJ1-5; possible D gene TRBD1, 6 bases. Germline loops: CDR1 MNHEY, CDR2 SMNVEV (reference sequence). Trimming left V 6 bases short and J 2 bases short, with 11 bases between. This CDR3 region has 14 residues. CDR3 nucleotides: TGTGCCAGCAGGGCACAGGGCGGCAATCAGCCCCAGCATTTT. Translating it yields CASRAQGGNQPQHF.

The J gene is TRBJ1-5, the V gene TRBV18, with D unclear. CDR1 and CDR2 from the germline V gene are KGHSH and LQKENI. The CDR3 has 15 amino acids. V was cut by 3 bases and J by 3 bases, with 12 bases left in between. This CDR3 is CASSPPGRDNQPQHF. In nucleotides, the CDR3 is TGTGCCAGCTCACCTCCGGGGAGGGACAATCAGCCCCAGCATTTT.

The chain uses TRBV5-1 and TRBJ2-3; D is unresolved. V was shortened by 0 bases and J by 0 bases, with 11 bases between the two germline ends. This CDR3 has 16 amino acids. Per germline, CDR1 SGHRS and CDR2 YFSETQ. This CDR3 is CASSLAGGTSTDTQYF. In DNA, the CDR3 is TGCGCCAGCAGCTTGGCGGGCGGCACTAGCACAGATACGCAGTATTTT.

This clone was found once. The CDR3 reads CASSPSLATDTQYF. The DNA for the CDR3 is TGTGCCAGCAGTCCGAGCCTCGCCACAGATACGCAGTATTTT. The chain is built from TRBV6-4 and TRBJ2-3; no clear D gene. This CDR3 contains 14 residues. Germline-derived CDR1 and CDR2 are MRHNA and SNTAGT. Trimming removed 5 bases from V and 2 bases from J, with 11 bases in between.

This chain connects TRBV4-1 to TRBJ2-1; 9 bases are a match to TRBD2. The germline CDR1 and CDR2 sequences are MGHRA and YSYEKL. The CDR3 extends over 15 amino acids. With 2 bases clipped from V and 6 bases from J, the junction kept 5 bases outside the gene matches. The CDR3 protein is CASSQWGLASNEQFF. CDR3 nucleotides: TGCGCCAGCAGCCAATGGGGACTAGCCTCCAATGAGCAGTTCTTC.

The CDR3 nucleotides are TGCGCCAGCAGCTACCAGGGGAATGGGGGTGAAAAACTGTTTTTT. Protein sequence: CASSYQGNGGEKLFF. The V and J genes are TRBV5-1 and TRBJ1-4; maybe TRBD1 (6 bases). Per germline, CDR1 SGHRS and CDR2 YFSETQ. V was pared by 3 bases and J by 7 bases, with 16 bases between. CDR3 length equals 15 residues.

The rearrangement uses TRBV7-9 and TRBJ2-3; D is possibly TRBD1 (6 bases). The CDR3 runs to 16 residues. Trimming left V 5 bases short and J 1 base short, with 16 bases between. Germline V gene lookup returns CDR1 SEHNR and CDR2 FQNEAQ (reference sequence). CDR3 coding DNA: TGTGCCAGCAGCCCCCCAACAGGGACGGGCACAGATACGCAGTATTTT. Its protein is CASSPPTGTGTDTQYF.

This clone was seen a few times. The DNA of the CDR3 is TGTGCCAGCACAACCCGGGGGGGCTATCAAACTGAAGCTTTCTTT. It codes for CASTTRGGYQTEAFF. V gene TRBV6-1 combines with J gene TRBJ1-1; a possible D gene is TRBD1 (6 bases). V lost 7 bases to trimming and J lost 5 bases, with 20 bases between them. Per germline, CDR1 MNHNS and CDR2 SASEGT. The CDR3 totals 15 residues.

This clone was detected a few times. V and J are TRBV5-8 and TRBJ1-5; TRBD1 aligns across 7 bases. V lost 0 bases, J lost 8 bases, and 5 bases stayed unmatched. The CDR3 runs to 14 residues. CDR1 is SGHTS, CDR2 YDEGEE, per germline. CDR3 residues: CASSLAGQAEPQHF. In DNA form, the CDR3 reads TGTGCCAGCAGCTTGGCTGGACAGGCGGAGCCCCAGCATTTT. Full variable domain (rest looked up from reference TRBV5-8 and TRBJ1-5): EAGVTQSPTHLIKTRGQQATLRCSPISGHTSVYWYQQALGLGLQFLLWYDEGEERNRGNFPPRFSGRQFPNYSSELNVNALELEDSALYLCASSLAGQAEPQHFGDGTRLSIL.

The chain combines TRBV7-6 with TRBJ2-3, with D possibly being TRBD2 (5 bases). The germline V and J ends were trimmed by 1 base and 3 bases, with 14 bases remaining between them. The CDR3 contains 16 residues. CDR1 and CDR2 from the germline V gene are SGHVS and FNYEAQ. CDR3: CASSLVSLAVTDTQYF. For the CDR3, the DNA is TGTGCCAGCAGCTTAGTGTCTCTAGCTGTGACAGATACGCAGTATTTT. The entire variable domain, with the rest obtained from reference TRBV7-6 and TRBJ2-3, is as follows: GAGVSQSPRYKVTKRGQDVALRCDPISGHVSLYWYRQALGQGPEFLTYFNYEAQQDKSGLPNDRFSAERPEGSISTLTIQRTEQRDSAMYRCASSLVSLAVTDTQYFGPGTRLTVL.

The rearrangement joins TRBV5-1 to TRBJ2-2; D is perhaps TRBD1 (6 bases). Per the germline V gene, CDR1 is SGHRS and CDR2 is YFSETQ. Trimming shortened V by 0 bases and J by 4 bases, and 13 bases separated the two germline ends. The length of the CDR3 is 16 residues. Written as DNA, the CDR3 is TGCGCCAGCAGCTTGGCCGGGACATATTCCACCGGGGAGCTGTTTTTT. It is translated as CASSLAGTYSTGELFF.

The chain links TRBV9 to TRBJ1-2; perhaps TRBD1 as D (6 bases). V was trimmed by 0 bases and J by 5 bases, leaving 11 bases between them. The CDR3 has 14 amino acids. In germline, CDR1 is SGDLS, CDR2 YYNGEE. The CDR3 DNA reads TGTGCCAGCAGCGTAGATACAGGGCGGTATGGCTACACCTTC. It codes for CASSVDTGRYGYTF.

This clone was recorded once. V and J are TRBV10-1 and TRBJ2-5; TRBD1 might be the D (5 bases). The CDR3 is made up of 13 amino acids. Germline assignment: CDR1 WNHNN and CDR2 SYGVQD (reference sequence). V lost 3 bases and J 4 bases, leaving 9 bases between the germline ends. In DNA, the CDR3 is TGCGCCAGCAGTGAAGCTAGGGGAGAGACCCAGTACTTC. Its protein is CASSEARGETQYF.

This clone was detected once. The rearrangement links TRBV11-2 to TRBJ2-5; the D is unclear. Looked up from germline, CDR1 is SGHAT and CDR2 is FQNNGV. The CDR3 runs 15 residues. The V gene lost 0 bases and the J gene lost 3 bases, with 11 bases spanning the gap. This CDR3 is CASSLEPNSKETQYF. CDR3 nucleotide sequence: TGTGCCAGCAGCTTAGAGCCGAACTCGAAAGAGACCCAGTACTTC.

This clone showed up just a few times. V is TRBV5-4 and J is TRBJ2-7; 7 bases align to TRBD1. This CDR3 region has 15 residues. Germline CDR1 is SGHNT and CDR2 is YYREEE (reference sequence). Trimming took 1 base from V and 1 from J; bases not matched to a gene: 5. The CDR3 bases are TGTGCCAGCAGCTTGAGGAAGACAGGGTCCTACGAGCAGTACTTC. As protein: CASSLRKTGSYEQYF.

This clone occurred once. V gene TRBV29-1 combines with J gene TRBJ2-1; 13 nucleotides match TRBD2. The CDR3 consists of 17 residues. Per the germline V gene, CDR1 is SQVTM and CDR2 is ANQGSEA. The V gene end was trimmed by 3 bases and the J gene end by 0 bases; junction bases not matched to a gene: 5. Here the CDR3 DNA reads TGCAGCGTTGAGGGACTAGCGGGAACCCCCTCCTACAATGAGCAGTTCTTC. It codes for CSVEGLAGTPSYNEQFF.